This T cell receptor (beta chain) was obtained from a study of liver allograft versus peripheral blood T cells. For the study at large: Transplanted livers and recipients' peripheral blood had their T cell receptor repertoires compared.

This CDR3 is 16 amino acids long. Germline trimming cut 3 bases from V and 5 bases from J; bases unmatched to any gene: 6. Looked up from germline, CDR1 is KGHSH and CDR2 is LQKENI. TCRdb redid the calling of the reads with MiXCR, one entry per CDR3 protein. The repertoire has under 15,000 distinct CDR3 sequences, roughly 28% of them found once; the top ten carry about 2.4%. The V and J genes are TRBV18 and TRBJ2-1; the match to TRBD2 covers 11 bases. The source is a human patient who had a liver transplant. The graft donor may have contributed some T cells. DNA of the CDR3: TGTGCCAGCTCACCCCCCGGGACTAGCGGAGACAATGAGCAGTTCTTC. It translates to CASSPPGTSGDNEQFF.